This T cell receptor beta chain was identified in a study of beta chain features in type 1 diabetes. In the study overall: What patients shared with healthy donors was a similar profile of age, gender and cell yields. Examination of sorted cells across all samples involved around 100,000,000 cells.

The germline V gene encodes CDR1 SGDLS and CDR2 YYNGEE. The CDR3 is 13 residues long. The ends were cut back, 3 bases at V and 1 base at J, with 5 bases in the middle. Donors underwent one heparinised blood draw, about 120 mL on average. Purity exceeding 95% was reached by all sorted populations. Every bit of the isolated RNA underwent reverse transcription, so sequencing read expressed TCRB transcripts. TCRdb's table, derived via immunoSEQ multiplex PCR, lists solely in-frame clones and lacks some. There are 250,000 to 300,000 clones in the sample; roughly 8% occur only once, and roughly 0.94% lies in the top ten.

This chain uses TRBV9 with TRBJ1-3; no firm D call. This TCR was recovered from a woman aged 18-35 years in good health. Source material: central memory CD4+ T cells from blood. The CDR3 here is CASSAKSGNTIYF. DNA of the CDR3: TGTGCCAGCAGCGCTAAATCTGGAAACACCATATATTTT.